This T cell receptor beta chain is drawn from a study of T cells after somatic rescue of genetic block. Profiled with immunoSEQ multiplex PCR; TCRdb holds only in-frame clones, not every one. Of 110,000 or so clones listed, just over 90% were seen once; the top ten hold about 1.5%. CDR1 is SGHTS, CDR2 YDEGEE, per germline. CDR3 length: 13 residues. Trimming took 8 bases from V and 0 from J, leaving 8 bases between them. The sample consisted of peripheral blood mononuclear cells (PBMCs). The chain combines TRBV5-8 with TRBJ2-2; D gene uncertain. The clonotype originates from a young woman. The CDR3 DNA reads TGTGCCAGTCCCCCAGCGAACACCGGGGAGCTGTTTTTT. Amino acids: CASPPANTGELFF.